Below, 12 T cell receptor beta chains from the same sample are listed, as sequenced in a study of OX40 agonist ivuxolimab in advanced cancers. Generated by immunoSEQ multiplex PCR, the TCRdb table keeps only in-frame clones and is missing some. The table includes 50,000 to 70,000 clones, around four fifths detected once. The source material was CD4+ or CD8+ T cells sorted from blood, sampled in a trial of the OX40 agonist ivuxolimab. The receptors come from an adult with an advanced solid tumor such as melanoma, head and neck, liver or kidney cancer.

The V call is TRBV7-9, the J call TRBJ1-6; TRBD1 matches at 7 bases. V shed 4 bases and J 5 bases; nucleotides not matched to a gene: 8. CDR3 length: 16 residues. Per germline, CDR1 SEHNR and CDR2 FQNEAQ (reference sequence). The CDR3 region has the DNA TGTGCCAGCAGCTCTCCAGGGGGGACCCATAATTCACCCCTCCACTTT. Its protein is CASSSPGGTHNSPLHF.

This clone was seen a few times. The chain is built from TRBV2 and TRBJ2-7; D is possibly TRBD1 or TRBD2 (6 bases each). The CDR3 is made up of 15 amino acids. Deletions cut 6 bases from V and 0 bases from J, with 15 bases between. Germline values: CDR1 SNHLY, CDR2 FYNNEI. The CDR3 loop is CASRETGASSYEQYF. The CDR3 DNA sequence: TGTGCCAGCAGGGAAACGGGGGCAAGCTCCTACGAGCAGTACTTC.

V is TRBV6-5 and J is TRBJ1-1; D gene ambiguous. Germline V gene data show CDR1 as MNHEY and CDR2 as SVGAGI. With 7 bases removed from V and 2 bases from J, the gap between germline ends came to 14 bases. The CDR3 is 14 residues long. The CDR3 loop reads CASTYGYGNTEAFF. DNA for the CDR3: TGTGCCAGCACCTACGGGTACGGAAACACTGAAGCTTTCTTT.

The V call is TRBV5-4, the J call TRBJ2-4; D not resolved. Trimming shortened V by 4 bases and J by 0 bases, and 17 bases separated the two germline ends. There are 17 residues in the CDR3. CDR1 and CDR2 from the germline V gene are SGHNT and YYREEE (reference sequence). CDR3 coding DNA: TGTGCCAGCAGCCCGACCGCCTCAGCTCGAGCCAAAAACATTCAGTACTTC. Translating it yields CASSPTASARAKNIQYF.

This sequence joins TRBV7-2 and TRBJ2-1, with 11 bases that match TRBD2. The ends lost 5 bases at V and 6 bases at J; junction bases unmatched: 9. This CDR3 has 16 amino acids. Per the germline V gene, CDR1 is SGHTA and CDR2 is FQGNSA. In DNA form, the CDR3 reads TGTGCCAGCAGCCTAGTAGGGACTAGCGGACCCAATGAGCAGTTCTTC. This codes for CASSLVGTSGPNEQFF.

The chain joins TRBV7-9 to TRBJ2-1, with a possible D match to TRBD1 (6 bases). Germline assignment: CDR1 SEHNR and CDR2 FQNEAQ (reference sequence). The CDR3 is made up of 11 amino acids. The ends were cut back, 1 base at V and 13 bases at J, with 8 bases in the middle. Here the CDR3 DNA reads TGTGCCAGCAGCTTAGGGACAGCTCAGTTCTTC. This sequence encodes CASSLGTAQFF.

The chain recombines TRBV19 with TRBJ1-1; D may be TRBD1 (6 bases). V dropped 11 bases and J dropped 6 bases, with 16 bases sitting between them. The germline V gene encodes CDR1 LNHDA and CDR2 SQIVND (reference sequence). The CDR3 loop spans 12 amino acids. CDR3 nucleotides: TGTGCCGTAACAGGGTTTGAGGCTGAAGCTTTCTTT. It translates to CAVTGFEAEAFF.

This chain uses TRBV27 with TRBJ2-3; no reliable D call. Deletions cut 0 bases from V and 2 bases from J, with 6 bases between. Per the germline V gene, CDR1 is MNHEY and CDR2 is SMNVEV (reference sequence). The CDR3 spans 14 residues. In nucleotides, the CDR3 is TGTGCCAGCAGTTTATCGAGTCCCACAGATACGCAGTATTTT. Protein sequence: CASSLSSPTDTQYF.

This clone was detected only a few times. The chain joins TRBV30 to TRBJ1-5; D remains unclear. Germline CDR1 is GTSNPN and CDR2 is SVGIG (reference sequence). V lost 3 bases to trimming and J lost 2 bases, with 17 bases between them. CDR3 length: 16 amino acids. The chain's CDR3 is CAWSETGLFGNQPQHF. The CDR3 DNA reads as TGTGCCTGGAGCGAGACGGGGTTGTTCGGCAATCAGCCCCAGCATTTT.

The chain uses TRBV6-5 and TRBJ2-2, with TRBD2 identical over 10 bases. After removal of 2 bases from V and 5 bases from J, the junction contained 2 bases not matched to a gene. The CDR3 is 15 amino acids. Per germline, CDR1 MNHEY and CDR2 SVGAGI. CDR3 sequence: CASSYVLAGTGELFF. As DNA, the CDR3 is TGTGCCAGCAGTTACGTACTAGCGGGAACCGGGGAGCTGTTTTTT.

V usage is TRBV28 and J usage is TRBJ2-2; weak D call: TRBD2 (6 bases). CDR1 and CDR2 (germline): MDHEN, SYDVKM. V was trimmed by 8 bases and J by 3 bases, leaving 22 bases between them. The CDR3 covers 17 residues. Written as DNA, the CDR3 is TGTGCCAGCCTTAGGAGGGGACCCAGGGTCGACACCGGGGAGCTGTTTTTT. Residues: CASLRRGPRVDTGELFF. The whole variable domain, filled in from reference TRBV28 and TRBJ2-2, reads DVKVTQSSRYLVKRTGEKVFLECVQDMDHENMFWYRQDPGLGLRLIYFSYDVKMKEKGDIPEGYSVSREKKERFSLILESASTNQTSMYLCASLRRGPRVDTGELFFGEGSRLTVL.

This chain joins TRBV11-3 and TRBJ2-7; the D gene is possibly TRBD2 (6 bases). Germline loops: CDR1 SGHNT, CDR2 YENEEA. Trimming removed 4 bases at V and 5 bases at J, with 9 bases between. The CDR3 is made up of 12 amino acids. The CDR3 spells CASSSGGDEQYF. The CDR3 DNA reads TGTGCCAGCAGCTCCGGCGGGGACGAGCAGTACTTC.